The clone carrying this T cell receptor beta chain came up a few times. Its antigen is undetermined. The CDR3 is 14 residues long. Germline V lookup: CDR1 SQVTM, CDR2 ANQGSEA. The sample belongs to a study of T cell responses to AZD1222 COVID-19 vaccine. Some clones are missing from TCRdb's copy, which holds only in-frame ones; the method was immunoSEQ multiplex PCR. The table has over 95,000 clones, 88% seen once. Regarding the study as a whole: There were mostly white British donors and more females than males, and clonal diversity was possibly underestimated. Repertoire sampling was restricted to post-peak T cell response timepoints.

This specimen consisted of peripheral blood, obtained 28 days after the second AZD1222 dose. The J gene is TRBJ1-2, the V gene TRBV29-1; D call uncertain. The sequence was collected from an adult who received the AZD1222 COVID-19 vaccine. This chain's CDR3 is CTTKGTLANYGYTF. CDR3 in DNA: TGCACCACTAAAGGAACATTAGCTAACTATGGCTACACCTTC. The whole variable domain, remainder taken from reference TRBV29-1 and TRBJ1-2, is SAVISQKPSRDICQRGTSLTIQCQVDSQVTMMFWYRQQPGQSLTLIATANQGSEATYESGFVIDKFPISRPNLTFSTLTVSNMSPEDSSIYLCTTKGTLANYGYTFGSGTRLTVV.